This entry is about one T cell receptor beta chain. This clonotype was observed a handful of times. It has no known antigen specificity. Base qualities are not at hand, and no much larger clone is one base apart. Sequencing relied on an Illumina HiSeq 2500. Quantitative 5'-RACE with molecular barcodes was used to prepare TCR beta libraries. For the original study's pipeline: A new computational method based on a probabilistic model of VDJ rearrangement was used to identify disease-linked TCR variants. TCRdb's own reprocessing of the public reads used fastp at Q25 and MiXCR and kept productive beta chains. Each CDR3 protein gets just one entry, which takes the most common genes and DNA from the rows behind it. These V and J calls are TCRdb output, not the study's own analysis. Here the sample has about 140,000 distinct CDR3 sequences; about 7.3% occur a single time. The ten largest clones capture around 12% of the sample.

V is reduced by 1 base and J by 3 bases, leaving a spacing of 13 bases between them. There are 15 amino acids in the CDR3, from cysteine to phenylalanine inclusive. The sequence is cut down to CDR3 DNA, 45 bases in frame from base 1. In the germline V gene, CDR1 corresponds to SGHTA and CDR2 to FQGNSA. The data stem from a study of CD8 T cells in ankylosing spondylitis (dated by TCRdb to about 2017). Background for the entire study: The study set out to find disease-linked TCR variants by profiling T cell receptor beta repertoires in ankylosing spondylitis patients and healthy donors. The whole study cohort included 85 to 120 healthy donors and 25 ankylosing spondylitis patients. Peripheral blood was sampled, and synovial fluid was additionally collected from ankylosing spondylitis patients. Broad study findings and their caveats: In peripheral blood, the disease-linked clones were found at relatively low frequencies and had a CD8+ phenotype. Blood from ankylosing spondylitis patients appeared to be characterized by a TCR beta motif composed of several highly homologous amino acid variants. According to the report, matched synovial fluid samples from ankylosing spondylitis patients were significantly enriched for the disease-linked clones. Some motif variants had previously been reported in the synovial fluid and blood of reactive arthritis patients, which suggests shared mechanisms of disease initiation.

Here the chain combines TRBV7-2 and TRBJ2-7; the D gene is perhaps TRBD1, from 5 matching bases. The origin of this receptor is a female donor with ankylosing spondylitis or in good health (not recorded which). The specimen sequenced was blood, either unsorted or a sorted T cell fraction (not recorded which). The CDR3 has the sequence CASSLGSDSRYEQYF. In nucleotides, the sequence is TGTGCCAGCAGCTTAGGATCCGACAGCCGCTACGAGCAGTACTTC.